This T cell receptor beta chain derives from a study of identical twins. Study-wide points: Carriage of fewer insertions was seen in abundant cord blood beta clonotypes, whereas memory repertoires showed none.

Per germline, CDR1 LGHDT and CDR2 YNNKEL (reference sequence). The CDR3 contains 14 residues. A word on this clonotype: Its antigen is still unknown. This could be a read error, since a much larger clone is one nucleotide away.

A single record per CDR3 protein comes from TCRdb applying MiXCR to the 5' RACE reads. The repertoire has roughly 470,000 distinct CDR3 sequences, more than 13% of them found once; the top ten carry approximately 1%. Separately, the same data were catalogued under a study of yellow fever vaccine responses in identical twins.

What was sequenced was CD4+ T cells sorted from blood. The clonotype originates from a woman in her late teens or twenties in good health. The chain links TRBV3-1 to TRBJ2-6; D remains unclear. The CDR3 bases are TGTGCCAGCAGCCACGACTCTGGGACCAACGTCCTGACTTTC. Residues: CASSHDSGTNVLTF.